The entry below describes one T cell receptor (beta chain). Its specificity is not known. This entry belongs to a study of OX40 agonist ivuxolimab in advanced cancers. Study outcomes and limitations: Averaging showed that CD8+ T cells had more expanded clones than CD4+ did.

Some clones are missing from TCRdb's copy, which holds only in-frame ones; the method was immunoSEQ multiplex PCR. The repertoire has under 20,000 clones, 84% of them found once; the top ten carry around 31%. Trimming cost V 2 bases and J 2 bases, with 9 bases left between them. Germline V gene sequence: CDR1 SNHLY, CDR2 FYNNEI. This CDR3 has 14 residues. This rearrangement joins TRBV2 to TRBJ1-1, with D uncertain. The sequence was collected from an adult with an advanced solid tumor such as melanoma, head and neck, liver or kidney cancer. Sequenced material: CD4+ or CD8+ T cells sorted from blood, taken in a trial of the OX40 agonist ivuxolimab. CDR3 nucleotide sequence: TGTGCCAGCAGTGAAAGGCAGGTTAACACTGAAGCTTTCTTT. Translation gives CASSERQVNTEAFF. Drawing the rest from reference TRBV2 and TRBJ1-1, the complete variable domain is EPEVTQTPSHQVTQMGQEVILRCVPISNHLYFYWYRQILGQKVEFLVSFYNNEISEKSEIFDDQFSVERPDGSNFTLKIRSTKLEDSAMYFCASSERQVNTEAFFGQGTRLTVV.